This is a list of T cell receptor beta chains from one sample in a study of OX40 agonist ivuxolimab in advanced cancers. Produced via immunoSEQ multiplex PCR; TCRdb's table is partial and in-frame only. Here the sample spans approximately 74,000 clones, 85% to 90% being singletons. The sample here was CD4+ or CD8+ T cells sorted from blood, taken in a trial of the OX40 agonist ivuxolimab. These receptors originate from an adult with an advanced solid tumor such as melanoma, head and neck, liver or kidney cancer. The CDR3 runs from the conserved cysteine through the conserved F or W. D genes are given only for firm matches. Expanded clones get a size class; other rows say once, few or many, or leave the size out.

len,abundance,v_gene,d_gene,j_gene,CDR3aa,CDR3nt
15,-,TRBV4-3,-,TRBJ2-7,CASSQTFRGSYEQYF,TGCGCCAGCAGCCAAACGTTCAGGGGCTCCTACGAGCAGTACTTC
15,-,TRBV7-8,TRBD1,TRBJ1-4,CASTLEGAANEKLFF,TGTGCCAGCACCCTAGAGGGGGCTGCTAATGAAAAACTGTTTTTT
14,-,TRBV6-4,-,TRBJ2-3,CASSTSVMADTQYF,TGTGCCAGCAGTACGAGTGTAATGGCAGATACGCAGTATTTT
14,-,TRBV11-2,TRBD2,TRBJ2-5,CASSLVGGGETQYF,TGTGCCAGCAGCTTAGTAGGCGGGGGGGAGACCCAGTACTTC
12,-,TRBV13,-,TRBJ2-1,CASSDGQNEQFF,TGTGCCAGCAGCGATGGGCAGAATGAGCAGTTCTTC
14,-,TRBV7-2,TRBD1,TRBJ2-7,CASSFLQGAYEQYF,TGTGCCAGCAGCTTTCTCCAGGGGGCCTACGAGCAGTACTTC
12,few,TRBV19,TRBD1,TRBJ1-1,CASSRGPTEAFF,TGTGCCAGTAGCAGGGGGCCCACTGAAGCTTTCTTT
15,-,TRBV6-5,-,TRBJ2-7,CASSYSQARSYEQYF,TGTGCCAGCAGTTACTCTCAGGCCCGGTCCTACGAGCAGTACTTC
15,once,TRBV6-6,TRBD2,TRBJ2-5,CASSYPSGGKETQYF,TGTGCCAGCAGTTACCCCAGCGGGGGTAAAGAGACCCAGTACTTC
14,-,TRBV7-7,-,TRBJ2-1,CASSLAAGGSEQFF,TGTGCTAGCAGCTTAGCGGCAGGGGGGAGTGAGCAGTTCTTC
13,-,TRBV7-9,-,TRBJ2-7,CASSLGTSGEQYF,TGTGCCAGCAGCTTAGGGACTTCCGGAGAGCAGTACTTC
12,-,TRBV5-4,TRBD1,TRBJ1-1,CASSSDRVGAFF,TGTGCCAGCAGCTCCGACAGGGTTGGGGCTTTCTTT
14,-,TRBV6-6,-,TRBJ1-1,CASRRGSVNTEAFF,TGTGCCAGCAGGAGAGGGTCCGTGAACACTGAAGCTTTCTTT
14,few,TRBV5-6,-,TRBJ2-7,CASSSGTAPYEQYF,TGTGCCAGCAGCTCCGGGACTGCTCCCTACGAGCAGTACTTC
15,once,TRBV7-2,-,TRBJ2-1,CASSLAHNSYNEQFF,TGTGCCAGCAGCTTAGCCCATAACTCCTACAATGAGCAGTTCTTC
14,once,TRBV6-5,-,TRBJ2-1,CASSSGTKNNEQFF,TGTGCCAGCAGTTCCGGGACAAAGAACAATGAGCAGTTCTTC
12,-,TRBV7-2,-,TRBJ2-1,CASSTGGAEQFF,TGTGCCAGCAGCACAGGAGGGGCGGAGCAGTTCTTC
10,-,TRBV20-1,-,TRBJ2-3,CSALRDTQYF,TGCAGTGCTCTGAGGGATACGCAGTATTTT
10,-,TRBV10-1,-,TRBJ2-1,CASTRGEQFF,TGCGCCAGCACTAGGGGTGAGCAGTTCTTC
15,once,TRBV4-2,-,TRBJ2-1,CASSIQHYTYNEQFF,TGTGCCAGCAGCATTCAACACTATACCTACAATGAGCAGTTCTTC
15,once,TRBV5-4,-,TRBJ2-7,CASSLIGTGSYEQYF,TGTGCCAGCAGCCTCATTGGGACTGGCTCCTACGAGCAGTACTTC
12,few,TRBV28,-,TRBJ2-1,CASSLGRREQFF,TGTGCCAGCAGCTTGGGGAGAAGAGAGCAGTTCTTC
12,-,TRBV2,TRBD2,TRBJ2-1,CASRIAGGEQFF,TGTGCCAGCAGAATAGCGGGTGGTGAGCAGTTCTTC
16,-,TRBV4-3,-,TRBJ1-6,CASSPGAQEGWSPLHF,TGCGCCAGCAGCCCAGGGGCGCAGGAAGGGTGGTCACCCCTCCACTTT
14,-,TRBV11-3,TRBD2,TRBJ2-7,CASSSSGRSYEQYF,TGTGCCAGCAGCTCTAGCGGGAGATCGTACGAGCAGTACTTC
15,-,TRBV10-1,-,TRBJ2-3,CASSEGRRGTDTQYF,TGCGCCAGCAGTGAGGGCAGGAGGGGCACAGATACGCAGTATTTT
17,-,TRBV11-3,TRBD2,TRBJ2-1,CASSLEGLAGSYNEQFF,TGTGCCAGCAGCTTAGAGGGACTAGCGGGATCCTACAATGAGCAGTTCTTC
15,-,TRBV6-5,TRBD2,TRBJ2-7,CASRPGLAGIYEQYF,TGTGCCAGCAGACCCGGACTAGCGGGAATTTACGAGCAGTACTTC
14,-,TRBV28,-,TRBJ1-5,CASSWGRGTQPQHF,TGTGCCAGCAGCTGGGGTCGGGGAACTCAGCCCCAGCATTTT
13,-,TRBV11-2,-,TRBJ2-1,CASSLDLMREQFF,TGTGCCAGCAGCTTAGATCTTATGCGGGAGCAGTTCTTC
16,-,TRBV4-2,TRBD2,TRBJ2-5,CASSETSGRPQETQYF,TGTGCCAGCAGCGAGACTAGCGGGAGACCCCAAGAGACCCAGTACTTC
16,-,TRBV7-3,TRBD2,TRBJ2-2,CASSPKTSGIVGELFF,TGTGCCAGCAGCCCCAAGACTAGCGGGATTGTCGGGGAGCTGTTTTTT
15,-,TRBV10-2,TRBD2,TRBJ2-7,CASRLAGVGGYEQYF,TGCGCCAGCAGACTAGCGGGAGTCGGGGGCTACGAGCAGTACTTC
16,-,TRBV5-6,-,TRBJ2-3,CASSVEGLQFMNTQYF,TGTGCCAGCAGCGTGGAGGGGCTTCAGTTCATGAATACGCAGTATTTT
18,-,TRBV15,-,TRBJ2-7,CATSRDFGQAGSSYEQYF,TGTGCCACCAGCAGAGATTTCGGGCAAGCGGGCAGCTCCTACGAGCAGTACTTC
16,-,TRBV28,-,TRBJ1-1,CASGPRRGPMNTEAFF,TGTGCCAGCGGCCCCCGCCGGGGCCCCATGAACACTGAAGCTTTCTTT
14,-,TRBV27,-,TRBJ2-7,CASSLEGLRYEQYF,TGTGCCAGCAGTTTAGAGGGCCTTCGTTACGAGCAGTACTTC
15,-,TRBV15,-,TRBJ1-2,CAISRDFSAGGGYTF,TGTGCCATCAGCAGAGATTTCTCCGCCGGGGGTGGCTACACCTTC